The clone carrying this TCR beta chain appeared many times. The sample is drawn from a study of regulatory T cells in long-lasting Graves disease. Time point specified: newly diagnosed GD, antithyroid drugs for less than 3 months. TCR sequences were obtained from RNA taken from PBMCs. CDR3 regions were amplified by Arm-PCR using iRepertoire HTBI primers to build TCR beta libraries. TCRdb re-called the multiplex PCR reads through MiXCR, storing one row per CDR3 protein. This table has over 200,000 distinct CDR3 sequences, around 18% appearing once. Germline V lookup: CDR1 DFQATT, CDR2 SNEGSKA (reference sequence). The CDR3 sequence is 16 residues long. V was cut by 0 bases and J by 5 bases, with 19 bases left in between.

The sample was peripheral blood mononuclear cells (PBMCs), taken at new diagnosis, from a patient treated with antithyroid drugs. This sequence originates from a female donor with Graves disease. The genes are TRBV20-1 and TRBJ2-5, with D possibly being TRBD1 or TRBD2 (5 bases each). The CDR3 is CSARDERAGRGETQYF. CDR3 coding DNA: TGCAGTGCTAGAGATGAAAGGGCAGGGCGAGGGGAGACCCAGTACTTC.